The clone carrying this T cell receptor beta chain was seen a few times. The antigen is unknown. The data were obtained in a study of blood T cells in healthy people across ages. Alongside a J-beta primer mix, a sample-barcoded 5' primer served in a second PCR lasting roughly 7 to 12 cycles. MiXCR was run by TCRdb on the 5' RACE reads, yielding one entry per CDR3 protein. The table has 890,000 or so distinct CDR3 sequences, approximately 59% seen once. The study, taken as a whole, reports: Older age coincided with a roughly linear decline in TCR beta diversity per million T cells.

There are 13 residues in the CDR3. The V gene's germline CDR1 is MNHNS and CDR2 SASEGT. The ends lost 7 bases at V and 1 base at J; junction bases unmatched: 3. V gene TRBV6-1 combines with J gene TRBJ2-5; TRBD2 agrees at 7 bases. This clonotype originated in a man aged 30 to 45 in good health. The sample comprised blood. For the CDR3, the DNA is TGTGCCAGCACTCGGACTAGCCAAGAGACCCAGTACTTC. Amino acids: CASTRTSQETQYF.